This T cell receptor (beta chain) was recovered during a study of cytomegalovirus exposure and HLA in healthy donors. V was pared by 0 bases and J by 15 bases, with 10 bases of the junction left unmatched. Looked up from germline, CDR1 is SEHNR and CDR2 is FQNEAQ (reference sequence). The CDR3 length is 14 residues. Vbeta (60) and Jbeta (13) primers were used in the PCR. Clones were sequenced by immunoSEQ multiplex PCR, and TCRdb holds only the in-frame ones, with some missing. The sample gives approximately 190,000 clones, around 83% of which show up once; approximately 0.8% is in the top ten. This clonotype was obtained from a woman aged 18-35 years in good health and CMV-seronegative. The J gene is TRBJ1-5, the V gene TRBV7-9, with TRBD1 matching over 8 bases. The sample taken for sequencing was PBMCs. The CDR3 DNA follows: TGTGCCAGCAGCTTAGCCCTATTGGTCGGGACAGGGCATTTT. Translated: CASSLALLVGTGHF. Filled out from reference TRBV7-9 and TRBJ1-5, the complete variable domain reads DTGVSQNPRHKITKRGQNVTFRCDPISEHNRLYWYRQTLGQGPEFLTYFQNEAQLEKSRLLSDRFSAERPKGSFSTLEIQRTEQGDSAMYLCASSLALLVGTGHFGDGTRLSIL.